This T cell receptor (beta chain) emerged from a study of lymphopenia after photon versus proton radiotherapy. Findings and limits, study-wide: A bigger post-nadir fall in TCR diversity correlated inversely with survival time in deceased patients.

To note about this clone: The antigen is not known.

Assay used: immunoSEQ multiplex PCR; TCRdb lists only in-frame clones, some missing. The data contain roughly 65,000 clones, approximately 91% of them singletons. CDR3 size: 12 residues. Germline values: CDR1 MDHEN, CDR2 SYDVKM. V gave up 4 bases and J gave up 3 bases, with 6 bases separating them. The V call is TRBV28, the J call TRBJ1-2; D ambiguous. The sequencing used peripheral blood, collected from a patient treated with photon-based radiotherapy. The clonotype comes from a woman between 65 and 79 years old with pancreatic cancer. The CDR3 region is CASSSGDYGYTF. In nucleotides, the CDR3 is TGTGCCAGCAGTTCGGGAGACTATGGCTACACCTTC.